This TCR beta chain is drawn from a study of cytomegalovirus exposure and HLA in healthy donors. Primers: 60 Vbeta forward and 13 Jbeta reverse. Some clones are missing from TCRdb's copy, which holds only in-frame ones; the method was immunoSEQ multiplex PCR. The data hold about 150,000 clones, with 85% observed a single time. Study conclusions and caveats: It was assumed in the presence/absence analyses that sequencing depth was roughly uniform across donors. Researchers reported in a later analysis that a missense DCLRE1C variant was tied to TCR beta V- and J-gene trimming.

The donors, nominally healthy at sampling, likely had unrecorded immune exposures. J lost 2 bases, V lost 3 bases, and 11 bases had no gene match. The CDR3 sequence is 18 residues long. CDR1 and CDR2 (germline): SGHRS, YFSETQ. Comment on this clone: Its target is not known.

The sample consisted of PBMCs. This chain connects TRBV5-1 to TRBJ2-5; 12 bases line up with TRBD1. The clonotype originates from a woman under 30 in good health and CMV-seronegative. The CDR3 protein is CASSWRGTGGPQQETQYF. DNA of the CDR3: TGCGCCAGCAGCTGGCGAGGGACAGGGGGCCCACAACAAGAGACCCAGTACTTC.